This T cell receptor beta chain emerged from a study of cytomegalovirus exposure and HLA in healthy donors. Whole-study findings and limits: The Asian-associated ancestry cluster reportedly had fewer N-insertions than the approximately 630-donor mean in a later analysis. Reports showed the classifier diagnosing cytomegalovirus status with high specificity and sensitivity.

With 1 base removed from V and 7 bases from J, the gap between germline ends came to 15 bases. Germline lookup yields CDR1 SGHDT and CDR2 YYEEEE. The length of the CDR3 is 15 residues. Healthy bone marrow donors supplied every sample. There were likely unrecorded immune exposures, though donors were nominally healthy when sampled. PCR employed 60 Vbeta and 13 Jbeta primers. The table came from immunoSEQ multiplex PCR; TCRdb's copy has only in-frame clones and leaves some out. This sample has some 140,000 clones; 75% to 85% occur once, and the top ten carry 5.6%. As regards this clone: Its matching antigen is unknown.

The TCR was taken from a woman aged 40 to 50 in good health and CMV-seropositive. The specimen was PBMCs. The chain is built from TRBV5-6 and TRBJ1-5, with D possibly being TRBD1 (6 bases). CDR3 in amino acids: CASSLRGGVGQPQHF. The CDR3 DNA follows: TGTGCCAGCAGCTTGAGGGGGGGTGTGGGACAGCCCCAGCATTTT.